Shown below are 9 T cell receptor beta chains from a single sample sequenced in a study of chemoradiotherapy in HPV16-positive cancers. Clones were sequenced by immunoSEQ multiplex PCR, and TCRdb holds only the in-frame ones, with some missing. The table shows 65,000 to 80,000 clones, with 88% occurring only once. Sequenced here: blood, sampled from a patient who underwent chemoradiotherapy. The receptor source for this set is a human donor with HPV-associated anogenital cancer.

The chain combines TRBV28 with TRBJ2-7; D is unclear. The germline V and J ends were trimmed by 3 bases and 0 bases, with 15 bases remaining between them. This CDR3 contains 16 residues. The germline V gene encodes CDR1 MDHEN and CDR2 SYDVKM. As DNA, the CDR3 is TGTGCCAGCAGTTTCCCGGACGCAGACGGCTCCTACGAGCAGTACTTC. The encoded protein is CASSFPDADGSYEQYF.

The chain uses TRBV6-5 and TRBJ1-1, with TRBD1 identical over 7 bases. Germline trimming cut 6 bases from V and 6 bases from J; bases unmatched to any gene: 7. CDR1 and CDR2 from the germline V gene are MNHEY and SVGAGI. This CDR3 has 13 amino acids. The CDR3 is CASRRDSYSEAFF. The DNA of the CDR3 is TGTGCCAGCAGGCGGGACAGCTATTCTGAAGCTTTCTTT.

The CDR3 is CASSFSGNYGGELFF. As DNA, the CDR3 is TGTGCCAGCAGCTTTAGCGGGAATTATGGCGGGGAGCTGTTTTTT. This chain connects TRBV11-3 to TRBJ2-2, with TRBD2 matching 8 bases. J lost 7 bases, V lost 3 bases, and 7 bases had no gene match. The CDR3 loop spans 15 amino acids. CDR1 is SGHNT, CDR2 YENEEA, per germline.

The chain joins TRBV5-6 to TRBJ2-1; TRBD1 or TRBD2 may be the D gene (5 bases each). The CDR3 runs 17 residues. Per the germline V gene, CDR1 is SGHDT and CDR2 is YYEEEE. The V and J ends lost 0 bases and 1 base respectively, with 14 bases between them. The CDR3 nucleotides are TGTGCCAGCAGCTTGGCCGTAGGGGACCTTTCCTACAATGAGCAGTTCTTC. It is translated as CASSLAVGDLSYNEQFF.

The sample holds a few counts of this clone. The CDR3 region is CAISVNEKLFF. CDR3 nucleotide sequence: TGTGCCATCAGTGTTAATGAAAAACTGTTTTTT. The gene calls are TRBV10-3 and TRBJ1-4, with no clear D. Germline V gene lookup returns CDR1 ENHRY and CDR2 SYGVKD. This CDR3 region has 11 residues. Trimming removed 4 bases at V and 4 bases at J, with 1 base between.

About this clone: This sample includes further DNA sequences coding for the same CDR3. V usage is TRBV30 and J usage is TRBJ1-2, with D perhaps TRBD1 (5 bases). The V gene lost 2 bases and the J gene lost 8 bases, with 12 bases spanning the gap. Germline CDR1 and CDR2: GTSNPN and SVGIG (reference sequence). The CDR3 covers 12 residues. CDR3 sequence: CAWSKRDRGYTF. CDR3 DNA sequence: TGTGCCTGGAGTAAAAGGGACCGAGGCTACACCTTC.

This rearrangement joins TRBV11-3 to TRBJ2-7; 9 bases line up with TRBD1. Germline V gives CDR1 SGHNT, CDR2 YENEEA. V was pared by 8 bases and J by 1 base, with 3 bases of the junction left unmatched. This CDR3 comprises 13 residues. This chain's CDR3 is CASRDRVSYEQYF. The DNA for the CDR3 is TGTGCCAGCCGGGACAGGGTGTCCTACGAGCAGTACTTC. The full variable domain, its missing parts supplied by reference TRBV11-3 and TRBJ2-7, is EAGVVQSPRYKIIEKKQPVAFWCNPISGHNTLYWYLQNLGQGPELLIRYENEEAVDDSQLPKDRFSAERLKGVDSTLKIQPAELGDSAVYLCASRDRVSYEQYFGPGTRLTVT.

The rearrangement joins TRBV11-2 to TRBJ2-5, with a possible D match to TRBD2 (5 bases). Trimming took 0 bases from V and 0 from J, leaving 8 bases between them. Germline CDR1 is SGHAT and CDR2 is FQNNGV. This CDR3 is built from 15 residues. DNA of the CDR3: TGTGCCAGCAGCTTAGACCCGGGGTACCAAGAGACCCAGTACTTC. Translated: CASSLDPGYQETQYF. Drawing the rest from reference TRBV11-2 and TRBJ2-5, the complete variable domain is EAGVAQSPRYKIIEKRQSVAFWCNPISGHATLYWYQQILGQGPKLLIQFQNNGVVDDSQLPKDRFSAERLKGVDSTLKIQPAKLEDSAVYLCASSLDPGYQETQYFGPGTRLLVL.

The CDR3 DNA reads TGTGCCAGCAGCTCAGAAGCTTATAATTCACCCCTCCACTTT. The encoded protein is CASSSEAYNSPLHF. V is TRBV5-4 and J is TRBJ1-6; D is ambiguous. The ends were cut back, 3 bases at V and 4 bases at J, with 8 bases in the middle. The CDR3 sequence is 14 residues long. Germline assignment: CDR1 SGHNT and CDR2 YYREEE (reference sequence). The entire variable domain, with the rest obtained from reference TRBV5-4 and TRBJ1-6, is as follows: ETGVTQSPTHLIKTRGQQVTLRCSSQSGHNTVSWYQQALGQGPQFIFQYYREEENGRGNFPPRFSGLQFPNYSSELNVNALELDDSALYLCASSSEAYNSPLHFGNGTRLTVT.